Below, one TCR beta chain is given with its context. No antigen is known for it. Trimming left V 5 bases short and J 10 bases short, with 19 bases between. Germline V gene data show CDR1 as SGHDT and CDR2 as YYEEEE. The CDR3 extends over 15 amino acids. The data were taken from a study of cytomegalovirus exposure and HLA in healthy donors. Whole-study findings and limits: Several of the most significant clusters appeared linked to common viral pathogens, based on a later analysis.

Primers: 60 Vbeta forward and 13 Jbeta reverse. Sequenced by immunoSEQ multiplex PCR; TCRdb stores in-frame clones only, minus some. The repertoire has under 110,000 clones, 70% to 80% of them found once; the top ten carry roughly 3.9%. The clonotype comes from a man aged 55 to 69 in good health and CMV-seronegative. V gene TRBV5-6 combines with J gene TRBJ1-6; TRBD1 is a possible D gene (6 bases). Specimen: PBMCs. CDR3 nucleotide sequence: TGTGCCAGCAGAACCCGAACAGGGTGGGCATCACCCCTCCACTTT. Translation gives CASRTRTGWASPLHF.